This T cell receptor beta chain appears in the sequencing data of a study of T cells after somatic rescue of genetic block. Germline loops: CDR1 MNHEY, CDR2 SMNVEV (reference sequence). Trimming removed 2 bases from V and 11 bases from J; junction bases left unmatched: 7. The CDR3 totals 14 residues. The table came from immunoSEQ multiplex PCR; TCRdb's copy has only in-frame clones and leaves some out. The data hold 14,000 to 15,000 clones, with about 72% observed a single time. This clone came up once. The chain carries TRBV27 and TRBJ2-1; 9 positions agree with TRBD2. What was sequenced was peripheral blood mononuclear cells (PBMCs). The clonotype was recovered from a man between 18 and 35 years old. The CDR3 loop is CASSLLAGTPQQFF. The CDR3 DNA is TGTGCCAGCAGTTTACTAGCGGGAACCCCACAGCAGTTCTTC.